The 8 T cell receptor beta chains reported below all come from one sample, sequenced in a study of monozygotic twins with inflammatory bowel disease. TCRdb reprocessed the 5' RACE reads and stores each CDR3 protein as one record, lacking DNA. The sample holds about 350,000 distinct CDR3 sequences. Sample: blood. The source of these receptors is a human donor with ulcerative colitis or Crohn's disease, or a healthy co-twin of an affected twin (not recorded which).

This chain uses TRBV12-3 or TRBV12-4 with TRBJ1-1. The CDR3 runs 14 residues. CDR3 sequence: CASSSEFVRAEAFF.

This chain uses TRBV18 with TRBJ2-2. In germline, CDR1 is KGHSH, CDR2 LQKENI. CDR3 size: 14 residues. The CDR3 loop is CASSQLSGTGELFF.

The rearrangement joins TRBV20-1 to TRBJ2-7; TCRdb calls TRBD2, which cannot be checked without DNA. The length of the CDR3 is 12 residues. The V gene's germline CDR1 is DFQATT and CDR2 SNEGSKA (reference sequence). The CDR3 is CSADSSGYEQYF.

The chain links TRBV11-2 to TRBJ2-7; TCRdb's D call of TRBD1 is untestable without DNA. In germline, CDR1 is SGHAT, CDR2 FQNNGV. The CDR3 is 18 amino acids. This CDR3 reads CASRILGTGTDVPYEQYF. Complete variable domain (other parts from reference TRBV11-2 and TRBJ2-7): EAGVAQSPRYKIIEKRQSVAFWCNPISGHATLYWYQQILGQGPKLLIQFQNNGVVDDSQLPKDRFSAERLKGVDSTLKIQPAKLEDSAVYLCASRILGTGTDVPYEQYFGPGTRLTVT.

This chain joins TRBV5-6 and TRBJ1-1. The CDR3 contains 14 residues. The germline gives CDR1 SGHDT, CDR2 YYEEEE. CDR3 sequence: CASSLVSRGAEAFF.

The V and J genes are TRBV12-3 or TRBV12-4 and TRBJ2-5; TCRdb indicates TRBD1, and absent DNA this call remains unverified. This CDR3 comprises 13 residues. CDR3 sequence: CASSWGSAEAQYF.

The rearrangement links TRBV15 to TRBJ2-7; checking the TCRdb D call of TRBD1 is not possible without DNA. The germline V gene has CDR1 LNHNV and CDR2 YYDKDF (reference sequence). There are 15 residues in the CDR3. The CDR3 loop reads CATSRDRQGVYEQYF. The whole variable domain, filled in from reference TRBV15 and TRBJ2-7, reads DAMVIQNPRYQVTQFGKPVTLSCSQTLNHNVMYWYQQKSSQAPKLLFHYYDKDFNNEADTPDNFQSRRPNTSFCFLDIRSPGLGDTAMYLCATSRDRQGVYEQYFGPGTRLTVT.

The chain carries TRBV6-5 and TRBJ2-6; TCRdb gives TRBD1 as the D gene, but with no DNA this cannot be confirmed. The CDR3 runs 15 residues. Germline loops: CDR1 MNHEY, CDR2 SVGAGI. The CDR3 reads CASSSGEFGANVLTF.